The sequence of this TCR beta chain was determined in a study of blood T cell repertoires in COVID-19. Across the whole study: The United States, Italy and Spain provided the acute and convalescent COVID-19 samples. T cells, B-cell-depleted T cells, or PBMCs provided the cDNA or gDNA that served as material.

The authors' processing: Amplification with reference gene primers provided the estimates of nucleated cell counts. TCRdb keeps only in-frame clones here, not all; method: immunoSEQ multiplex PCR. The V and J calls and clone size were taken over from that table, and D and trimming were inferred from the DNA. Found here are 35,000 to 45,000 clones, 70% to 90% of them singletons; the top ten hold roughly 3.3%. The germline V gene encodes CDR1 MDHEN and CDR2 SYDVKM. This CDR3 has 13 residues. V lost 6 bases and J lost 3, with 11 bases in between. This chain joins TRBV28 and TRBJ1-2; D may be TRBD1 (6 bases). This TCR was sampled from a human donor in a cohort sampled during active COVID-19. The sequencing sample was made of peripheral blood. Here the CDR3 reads CASRPTGYYGYTF. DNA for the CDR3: TGTGCCAGCAGACCAACAGGGTACTATGGCTACACCTTC.